The source of this TCR beta chain is a study of chemoradiotherapy in HPV16-positive cancers. This CDR3 contains 16 residues. The trim removed 4 bases at V and 2 bases at J, leaving 10 bases unmatched. Germline values: CDR1 SGHNT, CDR2 YYREEE (reference sequence). Clones were read by immunoSEQ multiplex PCR, and TCRdb kept only the in-frame ones, dropping some. The sample has approximately 13,000 clones, roughly 77% seen once. This receptor was obtained from a human donor with HPV-associated anogenital cancer. The genes are TRBV5-4 and TRBJ2-7; the match to TRBD1 covers 9 bases. Sampling was carried out from a patient who underwent chemoradiotherapy. CDR3 residues: CASSHRRGQGPYEQYF. The CDR3, as DNA: TGTGCCAGCAGCCATAGGAGGGGACAGGGACCCTACGAGCAGTACTTC.